This T cell receptor (beta chain) was obtained from a study of cytomegalovirus exposure and HLA in healthy donors. 13 Jbeta primers and 60 Vbeta primers were used for the PCR. Assay: immunoSEQ multiplex PCR; the TCRdb copy retains only in-frame clones and omits some. The table has roughly 78,000 clones, about 72% seen once; the top ten hold about 20%. The CDR3 covers 16 residues. The rearrangement links TRBV21-1 to TRBJ1-5; TRBD1 reflects the table's D call only, with no check against the DNA. TRBV21-1 is designated a pseudogene. The specimen sequenced was PBMCs. The receptor was isolated from a man aged 40-50 years in good health and CMV-seropositive. The CDR3 coding sequence is TGTGCCAGCAGCAAATCGAAAATGCAGGGATCTCAGCCCCAGCATTTT. Translating gives CASSKSKMQGSQPQHF.